This T cell receptor beta chain was identified in a study of shared clonotypes between healthy human individuals. Study-level background: The cohort comprised a couple of women and a few men. Their ages spanned 18 to 49 years. Whole-study results and caveats: In several donors, around 4.8% of naive CD4 clonotypes appeared in common.

The CDR3 has 15 residues. Germline CDR1 SGHTS, CDR2 YDEGEE. With 3 bases clipped from V and 8 bases from J, the junction kept 4 bases outside the gene matches. This clone was observed a handful of times. Its specificity is not known. TCRdb's table, derived via immunoSEQ multiplex PCR, lists solely in-frame clones and lacks some. The table shows about 680,000 clones, with 60% to 75% occurring only once. Donors, without exception, were Caucasian adults residing in Nashville, Tennessee. This clonotype was sampled from a woman under 40 in good health. Source material: memory CD4+ T cells sorted from blood. The subset here: CD45RA-negative fraction. V gene TRBV5-8 combines with J gene TRBJ2-1; 14 nucleotides line up with TRBD2. The CDR3 sequence: CASSSTSGRAHEQFF. CDR3 coding DNA: TGTGCCAGCAGCTCGACTAGCGGGAGGGCCCATGAGCAGTTCTTC.